These 23 T cell receptor beta chains were sequenced from one sample in a study of cytomegalovirus exposure and HLA in healthy donors. Here immunoSEQ multiplex PCR was the method, and the copy in TCRdb shows in-frame clones only, minus some. Of over 200,000 clones listed, roughly 89% are singletons. The specimen was PBMCs. These receptors all come from a woman between 18 and 30 years old in good health and CMV-seronegative.

V usage is TRBV5-4 and J usage is TRBJ2-1; 9 nucleotides line up with TRBD2. V lost 4 bases and J lost 8; bases outside the gene matches: 13. This CDR3 spans 16 amino acids. In germline, CDR1 is SGHNT, CDR2 YYREEE (reference sequence). The CDR3 protein is CASSPHLGGGEYEQFF. CDR3 coding DNA: TGTGCCAGCAGCCCCCATCTGGGCGGGGGGGAGTATGAGCAGTTCTTC.

The chain employs TRBV10-3 and TRBJ1-2; D remains ambiguous. The germline V gene encodes CDR1 ENHRY and CDR2 SYGVKD. With 8 bases removed from V and 8 bases from J, the gap between germline ends came to 21 bases. CDR3 length: 14 residues. This CDR3 is CAISGGVDVRGYTF. CDR3 nucleotides: TGTGCCATCTCCGGCGGGGTAGATGTAAGGGGCTACACCTTC.

This clone showed up just once. The J gene is TRBJ2-7, the V gene TRBV5-1; 7 bases align to TRBD1. The CDR3 length is 15 residues. V shed 0 bases and J 5 bases; nucleotides not matched to a gene: 8. Germline CDR1 SGHRS, CDR2 YFSETQ. CDR3 residues: CASSLALDRSDEQYF. The CDR3 nucleotides are TGCGCCAGCAGCTTGGCCCTGGACAGGAGTGACGAGCAGTACTTC.

V and J are TRBV6-5 and TRBJ1-1, with 8 bases matching TRBD1. The V and J ends lost 5 bases and 11 bases, in that order; junction bases with no gene match: 7. CDR1 and CDR2 (germline): MNHEY, SVGAGI. The length of the CDR3 is 12 residues. CDR3 DNA: TGTGCCAGCAGTCCGCCAGGGGGCAGGGCTTTCTTT. Translation gives CASSPPGGRAFF.

The chain carries TRBV7-8 and TRBJ2-3, with 10 bases lining up with TRBD2. With V trimmed by 5 bases and J by 7 bases, 9 bases remained unmatched. This CDR3 has 15 amino acids. In germline, CDR1 is SGHVS, CDR2 FQNEAQ. The CDR3: CASSPWTSGQNTQYF. In nucleotides, the CDR3 is TGTGCCAGCAGCCCCTGGACTAGCGGCCAAAATACGCAGTATTTT.

The V and J genes are TRBV4-3 and TRBJ2-1; D may be TRBD2 (6 bases). The germline V gene has CDR1 LGHNA and CDR2 YSLEER. The CDR3 consists of 18 residues. Trimming took off 0 bases at V and 2 bases at J, with 17 bases between the two ends. The CDR3 bases are TGCGCCAGCAGCCAAGAATGGATGTGGGGGGAAGCCTACAATGAGCAGTTCTTC. It specifies CASSQEWMWGEAYNEQFF.

This clone showed up just once. The J gene is TRBJ1-6, the V gene TRBV7-8; D is unclear. This CDR3 has 14 residues. Trimming pared 4 bases from V and 5 bases from J, leaving 9 bases between. The germline gives CDR1 SGHVS, CDR2 FQNEAQ. Written as DNA, the CDR3 is TGTGCCAGCAGCTCCACAGCCGATAATTCACCCCTCCACTTT. It codes for CASSSTADNSPLHF.

The chain is built from TRBV4-1 and TRBJ1-1, with D perhaps TRBD1 (5 bases). The CDR3 is 16 residues long. The V end lost 0 bases, the J end lost 1 base, and 12 bases lay between the germline ends. Germline loops: CDR1 MGHRA, CDR2 YSYEKL. This chain's CDR3 is CASSQDPGLGNTEAFF. DNA of the CDR3: TGCGCCAGCAGCCAAGATCCAGGGTTAGGGAACACTGAAGCTTTCTTT.

The rearrangement links TRBV6-5 to TRBJ1-5; 7 bases line up with TRBD1. Losses at the gene ends were 6 bases for V and 3 bases for J; bases not matched to a gene: 5. Germline V lookup: CDR1 MNHEY, CDR2 SVGAGI. This CDR3 is built from 14 residues. In nucleotides, the CDR3 is TGTGCCAGCAGATGGGGACAGATCAATCAGCCCCAGCATTTT. Its protein is CASRWGQINQPQHF.

The V gene is TRBV5-1, the J gene TRBJ2-7; perhaps TRBD2 as D (5 bases). This CDR3 spans 13 amino acids. Trimming left V 3 bases short and J 6 bases short, with 13 bases between. Per germline, CDR1 SGHRS and CDR2 YFSETQ. In nucleotides, the CDR3 is TGCGCCAGCAGCTCCCGGGGAGATGGCGAGCAGTACGTC. This codes for CASSSRGDGEQYV.

With regard to this clone: This CDR3 is also generated by other DNA sequences in the sample. The chain employs TRBV27 and TRBJ1-1, with TRBD1 as a possible D gene (6 bases). Germline V gene lookup returns CDR1 MNHEY and CDR2 SMNVEV (reference sequence). V gave up 1 base and J gave up 1 base, with 7 bases separating them. The CDR3 runs to 14 residues. CDR3 amino acids: CASSLFRGNTEAFF. CDR3 in DNA: TGTGCCAGCAGTTTATTCAGGGGGAACACTGAAGCTTTCTTT.

The chain links TRBV18 to TRBJ2-1, with 12 bases fitting TRBD2. V dropped 3 bases and J dropped 6; count of bases not matched to a gene: 6. This CDR3 region has 16 residues. Germline V gene lookup returns CDR1 KGHSH and CDR2 LQKENI. The CDR3 here is CASSPPTSGGPNEQFF. The DNA for the CDR3 is TGTGCCAGCTCACCCCCGACTAGCGGGGGTCCCAATGAGCAGTTCTTC.

Only one count was recorded for this clone. The chain combines TRBV4-3 with TRBJ2-2; 8 bases line up with TRBD1. This CDR3 comprises 18 residues. J gave up 6 bases and V 0 bases, and 12 bases lay outside the gene matches. Germline V lookup: CDR1 LGHNA, CDR2 YSLEER. CDR3 sequence reads: CASSQDWLARGRPGELFF. Written as DNA, the CDR3 is TGCGCCAGCAGCCAAGACTGGCTCGCCAGGGGGCGCCCCGGGGAGCTGTTTTTT.

This clone was observed a single time. The chain uses TRBV19 and TRBJ2-2, with 8 bases matching TRBD1. Germline V lookup: CDR1 LNHDA, CDR2 SQIVND (reference sequence). This CDR3 has 15 residues. J lost 5 bases, V lost 5 bases, and 7 bases had no gene match. The CDR3 region has the DNA TGTGCCAGTAGTCAGGGGGCCACCGAAACCGGGGAGCTGTTTTTT. It specifies CASSQGATETGELFF.

This chain connects TRBV28 to TRBJ1-2; TRBD1 aligns across 8 bases. Germline CDR1 and CDR2: MDHEN and SYDVKM. V lost 4 bases and J lost 4; bases outside the gene matches: 5. CDR3 size: 14 residues. The CDR3 DNA follows: TGTGCCAGCAGTTATCATACAGGGGGCTATGGCTACACCTTC. It codes for CASSYHTGGYGYTF.

The chain links TRBV10-3 to TRBJ1-5, with D tentatively TRBD1 (5 bases). Deletions cut 1 base from V and 1 base from J, with 11 bases between. Germline CDR1 ENHRY, CDR2 SYGVKD. This CDR3 region has 16 residues. In DNA form, the CDR3 reads TGTGCCATCAGTGAGTTGGGTTCAGGGAGCAATCAGCCCCAGCATTTT. Its translation is CAISELGSGSNQPQHF.

This chain uses TRBV11-2 with TRBJ1-5; D call uncertain. The germline V gene has CDR1 SGHAT and CDR2 FQNNGV. Between the trimmed V and J ends, which lost 3 bases and 5 bases, there was a span of 8 bases. The CDR3 has 13 amino acids. CDR3 in amino acids: CASSLRVYQPQHF. The CDR3 coding sequence is TGTGCCAGCAGCTTGCGAGTTTATCAGCCCCAGCATTTT.

The gene calls are TRBV11-3 and TRBJ2-7, with TRBD2 identical over 7 bases. The J segment lost 7 bases and the V segment lost 5 bases, leaving 11 bases of the junction unmatched. The CDR3 has 14 residues. Germline lookup yields CDR1 SGHNT and CDR2 YENEEA. The CDR3 loop is CASSPGEGTREQYF. CDR3 DNA: TGTGCCAGCAGCCCCGGGGAGGGAACTCGGGAGCAGTACTTC.

V usage is TRBV28 and J usage is TRBJ2-6; no clear D gene. V gave up 4 bases and J gave up 2 bases, with 9 bases separating them. The CDR3 length is 15 residues. Looked up from germline, CDR1 is MDHEN and CDR2 is SYDVKM. As DNA, the CDR3 is TGTGCCAGCAGTTCTGTCCGGGCTGGGGCCAACGTCCTGACTTTC. As protein: CASSSVRAGANVLTF.

This chain connects TRBV18 to TRBJ1-1, with D possibly matching TRBD1 (5 bases). This CDR3 region has 15 residues. V lost 3 bases to trimming and J lost 6 bases, with 17 bases between them. The germline V gene has CDR1 KGHSH and CDR2 LQKENI. The CDR3 is CASSPTRVLWPEAFF. The CDR3 nucleotides are TGTGCCAGCTCACCGACCAGGGTCCTGTGGCCTGAAGCTTTCTTT.

This chain links TRBV28 with TRBJ1-4; a weak D match, TRBD1 (6 bases). CDR3 length: 14 amino acids. Germline V gene sequence: CDR1 MDHEN, CDR2 SYDVKM. With 4 bases removed from V and 8 bases from J, the gap between germline ends came to 14 bases. The CDR3 coding sequence is TGTGCCAGCAGTTATCTACAGGGCAACGAAAAACTGTTTTTT. Translation: CASSYLQGNEKLFF. Variable domain in full (rest from reference TRBV28 and TRBJ1-4): DVKVTQSSRYLVKRTGEKVFLECVQDMDHENMFWYRQDPGLGLRLIYFSYDVKMKEKGDIPEGYSVSREKKERFSLILESASTNQTSMYLCASSYLQGNEKLFFGSGTQLSVL.

The CDR3 DNA is TGCGCCAGCAGCCCTCTGACGGGCGTCCGGGAGGCTTTCTTT. Its translation: CASSPLTGVREAFF. V and J are TRBV4-1 and TRBJ1-1; D is undetermined. Germline CDR1 and CDR2: MGHRA and YSYEKL. V was clipped by 4 bases and J by 11 bases, with 20 bases between them. The length of the CDR3 is 14 residues.

This clone was observed a handful of times. The rearrangement links TRBV28 to TRBJ2-7; 7 nucleotides line up with TRBD1. Germline V gene data show CDR1 as MDHEN and CDR2 as SYDVKM. This CDR3 contains 13 residues. Trimming removed 9 bases from V and 3 bases from J; junction bases left unmatched: 8. The CDR3, as DNA: TGTGCCAGTACCGGGGACAGCCGCTACGAGCAGTACTTC. It translates to CASTGDSRYEQYF.